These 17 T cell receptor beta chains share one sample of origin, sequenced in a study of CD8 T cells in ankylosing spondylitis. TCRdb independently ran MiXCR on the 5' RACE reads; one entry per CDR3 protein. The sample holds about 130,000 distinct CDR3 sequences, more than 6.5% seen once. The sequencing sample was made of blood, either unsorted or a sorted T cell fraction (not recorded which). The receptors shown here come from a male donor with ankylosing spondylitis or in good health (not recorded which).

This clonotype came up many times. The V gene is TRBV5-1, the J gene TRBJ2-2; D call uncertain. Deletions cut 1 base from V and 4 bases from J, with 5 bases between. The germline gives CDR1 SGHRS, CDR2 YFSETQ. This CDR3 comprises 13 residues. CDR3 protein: CASSLYSTGELFF. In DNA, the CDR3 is TGCGCCAGCAGCTTGTACAGCACCGGGGAGCTGTTTTTT.

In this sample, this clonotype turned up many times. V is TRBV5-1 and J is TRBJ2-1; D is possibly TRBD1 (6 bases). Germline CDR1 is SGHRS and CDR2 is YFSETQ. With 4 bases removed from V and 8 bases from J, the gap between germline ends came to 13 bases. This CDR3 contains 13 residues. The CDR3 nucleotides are TGCGCCAGCAGCCGATTTTCAGGGGATGAGCAGTTCTTC. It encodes CASSRFSGDEQFF.

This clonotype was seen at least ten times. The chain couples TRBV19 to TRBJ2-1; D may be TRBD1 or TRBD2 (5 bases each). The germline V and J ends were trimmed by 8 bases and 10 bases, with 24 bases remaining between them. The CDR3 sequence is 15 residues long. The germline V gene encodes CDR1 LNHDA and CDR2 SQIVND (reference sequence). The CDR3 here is CASSPGAGGTYEQFF. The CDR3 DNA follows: TGTGCCAGTTCTCCCGGGGCTGGAGGCACTTACGAGCAGTTCTTC.

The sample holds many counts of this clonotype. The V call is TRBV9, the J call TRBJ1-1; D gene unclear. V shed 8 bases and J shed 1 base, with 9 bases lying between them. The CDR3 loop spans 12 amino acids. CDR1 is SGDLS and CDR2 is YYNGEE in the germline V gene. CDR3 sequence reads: CASSRANTEAFF. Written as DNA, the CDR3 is TGTGCCAGTTCTCGGGCGAACACTGAAGCTTTCTTT.

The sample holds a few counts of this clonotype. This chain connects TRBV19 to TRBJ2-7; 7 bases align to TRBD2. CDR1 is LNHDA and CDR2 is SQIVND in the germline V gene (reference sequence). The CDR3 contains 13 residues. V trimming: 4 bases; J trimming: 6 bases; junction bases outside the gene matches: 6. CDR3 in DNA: TGTGCCAGTAGTAGGGGGGGATTTCGCGAGCAGTACTTC. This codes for CASSRGGFREQYF. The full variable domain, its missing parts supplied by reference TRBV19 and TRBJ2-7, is DGGITQSPKYLFRKEGQNVTLSCEQNLNHDAMYWYRQDPGQGLRLIYYSQIVNDFQKGDIAEGYSVSREKKESFPLTVTSAQKNPTAFYLCASSRGGFREQYFGPGTRLTVT.

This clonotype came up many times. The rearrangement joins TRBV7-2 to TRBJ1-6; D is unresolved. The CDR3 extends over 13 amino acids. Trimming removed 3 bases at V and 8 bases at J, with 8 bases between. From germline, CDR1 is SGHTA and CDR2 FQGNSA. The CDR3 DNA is TGTGCCAGCAGCTTCAATGGGGATTCACCCCTCCACTTT. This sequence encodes CASSFNGDSPLHF. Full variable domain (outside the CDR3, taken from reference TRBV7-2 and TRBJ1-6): GAGVSQSPSNKVTEKGKDVELRCDPISGHTALYWYRQSLGQGLEFLIYFQGNSAPDKSGLPSDRFSAERTGGSVSTLTIQRTQQEDSAVYLCASSFNGDSPLHFGNGTRLTVT.

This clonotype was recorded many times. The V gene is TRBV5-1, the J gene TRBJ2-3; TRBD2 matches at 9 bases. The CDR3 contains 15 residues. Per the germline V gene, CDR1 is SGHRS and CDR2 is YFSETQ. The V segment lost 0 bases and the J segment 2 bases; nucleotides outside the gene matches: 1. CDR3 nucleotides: TGCGCCAGCAGCTTGGCTAGCGGGACCACAGATACGCAGTATTTT. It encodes CASSLASGTTDTQYF.

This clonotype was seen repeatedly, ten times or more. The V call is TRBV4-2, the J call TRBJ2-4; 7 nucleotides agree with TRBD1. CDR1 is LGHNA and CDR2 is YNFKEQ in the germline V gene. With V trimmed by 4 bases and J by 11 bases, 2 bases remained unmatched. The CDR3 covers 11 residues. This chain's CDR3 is CASSPGGVQYF. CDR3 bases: TGTGCCAGCAGCCCAGGGGGAGTTCAGTACTTC.

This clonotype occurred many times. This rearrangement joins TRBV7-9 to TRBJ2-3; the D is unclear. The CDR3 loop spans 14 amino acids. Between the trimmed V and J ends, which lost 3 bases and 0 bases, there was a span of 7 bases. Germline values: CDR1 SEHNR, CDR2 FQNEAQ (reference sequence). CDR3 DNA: TGTGCCAGCAGCTTTGACGTAAGCACAGATACGCAGTATTTT. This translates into CASSFDVSTDTQYF.

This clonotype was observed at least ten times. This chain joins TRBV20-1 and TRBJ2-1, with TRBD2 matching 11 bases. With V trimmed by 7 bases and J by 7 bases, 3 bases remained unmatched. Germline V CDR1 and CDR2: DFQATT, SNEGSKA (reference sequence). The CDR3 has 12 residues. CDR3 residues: CSGLAGGNEQFF. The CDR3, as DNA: TGCAGTGGTTTAGCGGGGGGGAATGAGCAGTTCTTC.

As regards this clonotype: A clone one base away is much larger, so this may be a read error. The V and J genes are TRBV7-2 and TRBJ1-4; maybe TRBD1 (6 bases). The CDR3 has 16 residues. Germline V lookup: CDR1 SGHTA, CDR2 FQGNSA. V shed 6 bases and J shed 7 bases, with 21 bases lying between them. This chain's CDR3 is CASSPGAAGEGEKLFF. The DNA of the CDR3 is TGTGCCAGCAGTCCAGGTGCGGCAGGGGAAGGTGAAAAACTGTTTTTT.

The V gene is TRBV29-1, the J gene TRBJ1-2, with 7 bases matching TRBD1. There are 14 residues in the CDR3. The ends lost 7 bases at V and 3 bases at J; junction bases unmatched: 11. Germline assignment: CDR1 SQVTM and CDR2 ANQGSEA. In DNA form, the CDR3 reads TGCAGCGGTCGCCTAGTTACAGGGGACTATGGCTACACCTTC. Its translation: CSGRLVTGDYGYTF.

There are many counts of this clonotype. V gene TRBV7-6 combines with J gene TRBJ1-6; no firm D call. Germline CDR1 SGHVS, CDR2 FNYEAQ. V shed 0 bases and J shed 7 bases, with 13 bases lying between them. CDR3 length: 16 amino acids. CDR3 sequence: CASSLAQGPLNSPLHF. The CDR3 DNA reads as TGTGCCAGCAGCTTAGCCCAAGGGCCTCTAAATTCACCCCTCCACTTT.

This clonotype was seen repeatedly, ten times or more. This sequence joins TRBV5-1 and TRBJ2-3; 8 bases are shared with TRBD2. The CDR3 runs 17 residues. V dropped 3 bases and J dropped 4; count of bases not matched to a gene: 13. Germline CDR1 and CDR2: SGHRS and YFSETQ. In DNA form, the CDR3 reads TGCGCCAGCAGCTGGAGCGGGAGAACGGTGGAGGCAGATACGCAGTATTTT. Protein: CASSWSGRTVEADTQYF. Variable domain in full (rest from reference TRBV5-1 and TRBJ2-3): KAGVTQTPRYLIKTRGQQVTLSCSPISGHRSVSWYQQTPGQGLQFLFEYFSETQRNKGNFPGRFSGRQFSNSRSEMNVSTLELGDSALYLCASSWSGRTVEADTQYFGPGTRLTVL.

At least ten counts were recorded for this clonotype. In DNA, the CDR3 is TGCAGTGCTAGAGCGAGCGAAAAAGAGACCCAGTACTTC. Its translation: CSARASEKETQYF. The rearrangement uses TRBV20-1 and TRBJ2-5; D is undetermined. Trimming pared 1 base from V and 3 bases from J, leaving 9 bases between. The CDR3 totals 13 residues. Per the germline V gene, CDR1 is DFQATT and CDR2 is SNEGSKA (reference sequence).

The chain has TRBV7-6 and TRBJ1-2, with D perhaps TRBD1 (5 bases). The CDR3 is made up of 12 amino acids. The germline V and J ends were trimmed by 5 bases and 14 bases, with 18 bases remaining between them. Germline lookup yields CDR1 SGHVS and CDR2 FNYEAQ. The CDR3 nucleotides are TGTGCCAGCAGCGGCTCGGGACCGACATATACCTTC. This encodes CASSGSGPTYTF.

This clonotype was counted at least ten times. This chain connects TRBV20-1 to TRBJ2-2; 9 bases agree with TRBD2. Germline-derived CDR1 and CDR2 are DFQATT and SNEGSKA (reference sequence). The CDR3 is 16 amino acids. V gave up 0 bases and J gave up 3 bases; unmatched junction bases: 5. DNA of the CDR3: TGCAGTGCTAGAGATTCAGCGGGGGGACACACCGGGGAGCTGTTTTTT. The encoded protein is CSARDSAGGHTGELFF.